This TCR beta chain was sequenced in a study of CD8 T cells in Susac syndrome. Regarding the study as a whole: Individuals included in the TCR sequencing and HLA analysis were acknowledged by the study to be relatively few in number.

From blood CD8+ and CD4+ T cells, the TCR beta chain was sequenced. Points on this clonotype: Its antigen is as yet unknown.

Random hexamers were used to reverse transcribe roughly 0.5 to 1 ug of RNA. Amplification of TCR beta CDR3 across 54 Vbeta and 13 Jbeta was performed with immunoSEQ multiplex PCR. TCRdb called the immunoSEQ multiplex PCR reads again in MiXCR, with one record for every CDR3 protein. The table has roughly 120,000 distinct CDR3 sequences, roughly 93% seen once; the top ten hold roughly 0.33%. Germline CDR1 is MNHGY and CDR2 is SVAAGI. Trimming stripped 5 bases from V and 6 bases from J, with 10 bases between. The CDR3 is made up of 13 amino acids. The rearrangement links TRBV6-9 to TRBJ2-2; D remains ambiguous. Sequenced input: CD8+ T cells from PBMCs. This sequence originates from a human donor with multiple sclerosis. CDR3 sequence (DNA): TGTGCCAGCAGTCTAACAATCTCCGGGGAGCTGTTTTTT. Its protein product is CASSLTISGELFF.